The entry that follows covers one T cell receptor beta chain sequence. Its antigen is unknown. Nothing much larger sits one base from this clone, and base qualities are not available. The germline V gene encodes CDR1 SNHLY and CDR2 FYNNEI. V is cut back by 5 bases and J by 0 bases, with 8 bases in the junction unmatched. From its cysteine to its phenylalanine, the CDR3 spans 16 amino acids. The DNA shown is the 48-base CDR3, in frame from base 1. TCRbeta CDR3 regions were amplified from genomic DNA using the immunoSEQ Assay, a bias-controlled multiplex PCR. The study's own analysis went as follows. The number of nucleated cells in each sample was estimated by amplification of reference gene primers within the assay. To quantify the absolute abundance of each unique TCRbeta CDR3 rearrangement, sequence reads were collapsed and filtered. For each sample, productive Simpson clonality was calculated as the square root of Simpson's diversity index across productive rearrangements. TCRdb obtained this table from immuneACCESS and retained in-frame rearrangements with V and J assigned. These tables miss some clones; where compared with another copy, unresolved V genes account for less than half of the shortfall, and the remainder is unexplained. That table supplies the V and J calls and clone size; D and trimming were determined from the DNA. The sample table shows 160,000 or so clones, and over 75% are seen once. The ten largest clones capture approximately 13% of the sample.

Samples from volunteer blood donors who had recovered from COVID-19 were contributed by a second Seattle source. Collaborating institutions collected whole blood in K2EDTA tubes following their own protocols. For TCRbeta analysis, collaborators shipped samples as frozen whole blood, isolated PBMCs, or DNA extracted from either of those sample types. This sample was included in a study of blood T cell repertoires in COVID-19 (dated by TCRdb to 2019 to 2021). For context, the study as a whole: Samples from collaborators originated in the United States, Italy and Spain and spanned both the acute and convalescent phases of COVID-19. The material from the prospective study consisted of cDNA or gDNA derived from T cells, B-cell-depleted T cells, or PBMCs. Samples were obtained from the ongoing ImmuneRACE study (first 160 participants) and from 1,254 subjects provided by 6 global collaborators. The sample metadata nearly always contained a de-identified subject ID, COVID-19 status, age in years and sex. Subjects who had been exposed to COVID-19, were actively infected with it, or had recovered from it provided the deeply sampled blood TCRbeta repertoires that made up the dataset. Where HLA class I and class II types were available, the types were taken from metadata supplied by the sample provider, not from assay-based typing. The repertoires were made available in a free public database intended to serve as a resource for research on the immune response to SARS-CoV-2. Study-wide conclusions, independent of this receptor: The amount of clinical and demographic metadata varied by source and participant and was provided uncurated.

The material sequenced was peripheral blood. Rearrangement joined TRBV2 to TRBJ1-2, and 8 junction bases match TRBD1. This receptor was obtained from an older man who had recovered from COVID-19. The CDR3 in this case is CASSPDRVDANYGYTF. Here is the DNA: TGTGCCAGCAGTCCGGACAGGGTAGACGCTAACTATGGCTACACCTTC.